This is a list of T cell receptor beta chains from one sample in a study of blood T cell repertoires in COVID-19. Sequencing used immunoSEQ multiplex PCR; TCRdb keeps in-frame clones, though not all of them. The sample has 100,000 to 150,000 clones; over 70% are singletons. The source material was peripheral blood. These TCRs come from a man older than 75 with active or convalescent COVID-19. Both conserved end residues are part of each CDR3. D genes are given only for firm matches.

J gene,D gene,V gene,CDR3 protein,CDR3 DNA
TRBJ1-2,.,TRBV6-1,CASSEGLYGYTF,TGTGCCAGCAGTGAGGGACTCTACGGCTACACCTTC
TRBJ1-2,TRBD1,TRBV7-2,CASSLSLGGSGYGYTF,TGTGCCAGCAGCTTATCCCTAGGGGGCTCCGGCTATGGCTACACCTTC
TRBJ1-1,TRBD1,TRBV9,CASSVAEGATTEAFF,TGTGCCAGCAGCGTAGCTGAGGGGGCGACCACTGAAGCTTTCTTT
TRBJ1-6,.,TRBV11-2,CASSVPRGPLHF,TGTGCCAGCAGCGTCCCCCGGGGACCCCTCCACTTT
TRBJ2-5,.,TRBV5-4,CASSFAGPETQYF,TGTGCCAGCAGCTTCGCAGGGCCGGAGACCCAGTACTTC
TRBJ2-7,.,TRBV29-1,CSVSYRDEQYF,TGCAGCGTCAGTTACAGGGACGAGCAGTACTTC
TRBJ2-1,.,TRBV20-1,CSASPTGTSYNEQFF,TGCAGTGCTAGTCCTACCGGGACTTCATACAATGAGCAGTTCTTC
TRBJ1-6,.,TRBV28,CASWAIPSTSPLHF,TGTGCCAGTTGGGCCATTCCAAGCACATCACCCCTCCACTTT
TRBJ1-1,TRBD1,TRBV2,CASSDRQGNTEAFF,TGTGCCAGCAGTGATAGACAGGGTAACACTGAAGCTTTCTTT
TRBJ1-4,TRBD1,TRBV18,CASSPGQATNEKLFF,TGTGCCAGCTCACCAGGACAGGCAACTAATGAAAAACTGTTTTTT
TRBJ2-5,.,TRBV15,CATSGWPDSQETQYF,TGTGCCACCAGCGGGTGGCCCGACAGTCAAGAGACCCAGTACTTC
TRBJ1-2,.,TRBV7-2,CASSLPGDYGYTF,TGTGCCAGCAGCTTACCAGGGGACTATGGCTACACCTTC
TRBJ2-1,TRBD1,TRBV2,CASQLTGNEQFF,TGTGCCAGCCAACTGACAGGGAATGAGCAGTTCTTC
TRBJ2-7,.,TRBV7-2,CASSLGYDSFSYEQYF,TGTGCCAGCAGCTTAGGTTATGACAGTTTCTCCTACGAGCAGTACTTC